This passage covers 14 T cell receptor beta chains from one sample sequenced in a study of cytomegalovirus exposure and HLA in healthy donors. Use of 60 Vbeta and 13 Jbeta primers characterized the PCR. The method was immunoSEQ multiplex PCR; TCRdb's version includes in-frame clones alone and lacks a portion of them. The data show more than 100,000 clones, with around four fifths seen just once and about 30% held by the top ten. The source material was PBMCs. Source of these receptors: a man aged 60-69 years in good health and CMV-seropositive.

The rearrangement joins TRBV11-2 to TRBJ1-4; 7 bases are shared with TRBD1. J was trimmed by 11 bases and V by 5 bases; bases with no gene match: 8. Germline CDR1 SGHAT, CDR2 FQNNGV. The CDR3 is 13 amino acids. CDR3 coding DNA: TGTGCCAGCAGCAACTTTCGACAGGGCAAACTGTTTTTT. Translation gives CASSNFRQGKLFF.

The J gene is TRBJ2-7, the V gene TRBV2, with 11 nucleotides matching TRBD1. Germline assignment: CDR1 SNHLY and CDR2 FYNNEI. V shed 6 bases and J 0 bases; nucleotides not matched to a gene: 7. This CDR3 comprises 16 residues. DNA of the CDR3: TGTGCCAGCAGCCGGGACAGGGGGGCCACCTCCTACGAGCAGTACTTC. This gives the protein CASSRDRGATSYEQYF.

The V gene is TRBV9, the J gene TRBJ1-2, with no clear D. This CDR3 spans 14 amino acids. Trimming took 0 bases from V and 4 from J, leaving 10 bases between them. Germline V gene data show CDR1 as SGDLS and CDR2 as YYNGEE. The CDR3 is CASSVDPASYGYTF. The CDR3 region has the DNA TGTGCCAGCAGCGTAGACCCGGCTAGCTATGGCTACACCTTC.

The rearrangement uses TRBV29-1 and TRBJ2-1; maybe TRBD2 (6 bases). V dropped 2 bases and J dropped 4 bases, with 12 bases sitting between them. Germline V gene sequence: CDR1 SQVTM, CDR2 ANQGSEA. The CDR3 has 14 amino acids. The CDR3: CSVELGSSYNEQFF. In nucleotides, the CDR3 is TGCAGCGTTGAACTCGGGAGCTCTTACAATGAGCAGTTCTTC.

This clone was seen a few times. The rearrangement joins TRBV19 to TRBJ2-3, with TRBD1 as a possible D gene (5 bases). Germline assignment: CDR1 LNHDA and CDR2 SQIVND (reference sequence). Trimming shortened V by 5 bases and J by 3 bases, and 12 bases separated the two germline ends. The CDR3 has 14 amino acids. In nucleotides, the CDR3 is TGTGCCAGTAGTGCACGTAGGGGAACAGATACGCAGTATTTT. Its protein is CASSARRGTDTQYF.

This sequence joins TRBV11-1 and TRBJ1-1; the D gene is possibly TRBD1 (5 bases). The CDR3 has 15 residues. V lost 1 base to trimming and J lost 1 base, with 10 bases between them. The germline CDR1 and CDR2 sequences are SGHAT and FQDESV (reference sequence). The CDR3 spells CASSLGGTQNTEAFF. CDR3 in DNA: TGTGCCAGCAGCTTAGGAGGGACTCAGAACACTGAAGCTTTCTTT.

The chain has TRBV7-6 and TRBJ2-5, with a tentative D call TRBD2 (5 bases). V was pared by 2 bases and J by 5 bases, with 15 bases between. Germline V gene lookup returns CDR1 SGHVS and CDR2 FNYEAQ. The CDR3 runs 15 residues. The CDR3 region has the DNA TGTGCCAGCAGCTTACAGCTCGGGATATGGGAGACCCAGTACTTC. Its protein product is CASSLQLGIWETQYF. The full variable domain, in which reference TRBV7-6 and TRBJ2-5 provide the parts outside the CDR3, is GAGVSQSPRYKVTKRGQDVALRCDPISGHVSLYWYRQALGQGPEFLTYFNYEAQQDKSGLPNDRFSAERPEGSISTLTIQRTEQRDSAMYRCASSLQLGIWETQYFGPGTRLLVL.

This clone has a handful of counts. The chain has TRBV5-1 and TRBJ2-7; D is perhaps TRBD1 (6 bases). The germline V gene encodes CDR1 SGHRS and CDR2 YFSETQ. Trimming took 0 bases from V and 1 from J, leaving 8 bases between them. This CDR3 has 14 residues. The CDR3 here is CASSLAGQSYEQYF. The DNA of the CDR3 is TGCGCCAGCAGCTTGGCCGGACAGTCCTACGAGCAGTACTTC.

The chain uses TRBV5-8 and TRBJ1-2; D perhaps matches TRBD1 (5 bases). The CDR3 is made up of 13 amino acids. Per the germline V gene, CDR1 is SGHTS and CDR2 is YDEGEE. Trimming took off 4 bases at V and 10 bases at J, with 17 bases between the two ends. CDR3 sequence: CASSPGVLYTYTF. The CDR3 nucleotides read TGTGCCAGCAGCCCGGGGGTCCTCTATACCTACACCTTC.

This chain connects TRBV14 to TRBJ2-1, with 9 nucleotides matching TRBD1. The V gene's germline CDR1 is SGHDN and CDR2 FVKESK. V was pared by 3 bases and J by 9 bases, with 15 bases of the junction left unmatched. The CDR3 consists of 17 residues. CDR3 amino acids: CASSHSQRDRVLGEQFF. CDR3 bases: TGTGCCAGCAGCCATTCCCAACGGGACAGGGTGTTGGGTGAGCAGTTCTTC.

This chain joins TRBV29-1 and TRBJ1-5; D ambiguous. The CDR3 has 10 residues. V was pared by 8 bases and J by 7 bases, with 9 bases between. Germline V lookup: CDR1 SQVTM, CDR2 ANQGSEA. This CDR3 is CSPLGQPQHF. CDR3 nucleotides: TGCAGCCCACTGGGCCAGCCCCAGCATTTT.

The table lists this clone with a count of one. The CDR3 region is CASSLGAGWSEQYF. The CDR3 region has the DNA TGTGCCAGCAGCTTAGGAGCAGGGTGGAGCGAGCAGTACTTC. V usage is TRBV11-2 and J usage is TRBJ2-5; weak D call: TRBD1 (5 bases). The J call could be wrong; TRBJ2-7 is a better fit for the DNA end. The CDR3 consists of 14 residues. Germline CDR1 and CDR2: SGHAT and FQNNGV.

This clone was seen just once. One end of the junction is discordant with germline, which a read error may explain. The chain is built from TRBV28 and TRBJ2-6; D possibly matches TRBD1 or TRBD2 (6 bases each). The CDR3 loop spans 16 amino acids. Germline loops: CDR1 MDHEN, CDR2 SYDVKM. The CDR3 nucleotides read TGTGCCAGTAGTTTAGGGGGGACCTCTGGGGCCAACGTCCTGACTTTC. This sequence encodes CASSLGGTSGANVLTF. Using reference TRBV28 and TRBJ2-6 for the parts outside the CDR3, the full variable domain is DVKVTQSSRYLVKRTGEKVFLECVQDMDHENMFWYRQDPGLGLRLIYFSYDVKMKEKGDIPEGYSVSREKKERFSLILESASTNQTSMYLCASSLGGTSGANVLTFGAGSRLTVL.

This chain links TRBV7-7 with TRBJ1-2; D gene ambiguous. CDR1 SSHAT and CDR2 FNYEAQ come from the germline V gene (reference sequence). With 5 bases removed from V and 0 bases from J, the gap between germline ends came to 10 bases. The CDR3 covers 14 residues. CDR3 in amino acids: CASSPVLSNYGYTF. CDR3 nucleotide sequence: TGTGCCAGCAGCCCCGTACTCTCTAACTATGGCTACACCTTC.